This T cell receptor (beta chain) is drawn from a study of response to subunit inactivated influenza vaccine. Findings of the study overall: There was a suggestion from the authors that each seasonal influenza vaccination recruits few new T cells.

This CDR3 is built from 17 residues. CDR1 MNHEY and CDR2 SVGAGI come from the germline V gene. Unmatched junction bases numbered 6, after V lost 2 bases and J lost 1 base. Via MiXCR, TCRdb re-called the RT-PCR reads, giving one row per CDR3 protein. In the table there are about 520,000 distinct CDR3 sequences, approximately 7.2% of which are singletons. This clonotype was detected a few times. The antigen is undetermined. The receptor was isolated from a man aged 50-75 years who received an inactivated influenza vaccine. V is TRBV6-5 and J is TRBJ2-2, with TRBD2 matching over 8 bases. The sample was PBMCs from blood, taken approximately 25 months after vaccination. CDR3 sequence reads: CASSYLFREGNTGELFF. Written as DNA, the CDR3 is TGTGCCAGCAGTTACCTCTTCCGGGAGGGGAACACCGGGGAGCTGTTTTTT.